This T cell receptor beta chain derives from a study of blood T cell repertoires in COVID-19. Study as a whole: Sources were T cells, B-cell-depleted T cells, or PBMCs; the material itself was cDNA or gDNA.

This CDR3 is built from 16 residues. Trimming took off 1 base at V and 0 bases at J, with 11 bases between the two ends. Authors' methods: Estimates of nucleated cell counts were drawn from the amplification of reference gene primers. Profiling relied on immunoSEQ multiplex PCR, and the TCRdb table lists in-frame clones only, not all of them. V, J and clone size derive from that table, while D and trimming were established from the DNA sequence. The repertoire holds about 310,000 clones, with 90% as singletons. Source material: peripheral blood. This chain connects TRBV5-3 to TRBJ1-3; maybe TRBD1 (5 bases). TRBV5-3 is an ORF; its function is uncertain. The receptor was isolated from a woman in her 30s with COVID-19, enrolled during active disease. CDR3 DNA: TGTGCCAGAAGCTTGTTGGGGCCCAACTCTGGAAACACCATATATTTT. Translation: CARSLLGPNSGNTIYF.